The 20 T cell receptor beta chains given below trace back to one sample, sequenced in a study of cytomegalovirus exposure and HLA in healthy donors. This PCR relied on a set of 60 Vbeta primers and 13 Jbeta primers. Using immunoSEQ multiplex PCR, the repertoire was profiled, and TCRdb retains in-frame clones only, with some absent. This sample contains approximately 120,000 clones. Sequenced input: PBMCs. The receptor source for this set is a man under 40 in good health and CMV-seronegative.

V usage is TRBV2 and J usage is TRBJ2-7; weak D call: TRBD2 (6 bases). Germline V lookup: CDR1 SNHLY, CDR2 FYNNEI. V was clipped by 8 bases and J by 0 bases, with 8 bases between them. The CDR3 contains 12 residues. CDR3 DNA sequence: TGTGCCAGCCGCGGGACCTCCTACGAGCAGTACTTC. Protein sequence: CASRGTSYEQYF.

V is TRBV15 and J is TRBJ1-2, with no clear D. The V and J ends lost 1 base and 5 bases respectively, with 17 bases between them. Per germline, CDR1 LNHNV and CDR2 YYDKDF (reference sequence). The CDR3 has 16 residues. CDR3 protein: CATSRGLTDLSYGYTF. CDR3 bases: TGTGCCACCAGCAGAGGCCTGACTGATTTGTCATATGGCTACACCTTC.

The J gene is TRBJ2-5, the V gene TRBV5-1; TRBD1 is a possible D gene (6 bases). Germline-derived CDR1 and CDR2 are SGHRS and YFSETQ. The CDR3 spans 15 residues. Trimming cost V 0 bases and J 2 bases, with 11 bases left between them. CDR3 DNA: TGCGCCAGCAGCTTGGGTGGGCAGGGGCAAGAGACCCAGTACTTC. The encoded protein is CASSLGGQGQETQYF. The full variable domain, its missing parts supplied by reference TRBV5-1 and TRBJ2-5, is KAGVTQTPRYLIKTRGQQVTLSCSPISGHRSVSWYQQTPGQGLQFLFEYFSETQRNKGNFPGRFSGRQFSNSRSEMNVSTLELGDSALYLCASSLGGQGQETQYFGPGTRLLVL.

V usage is TRBV7-3 and J usage is TRBJ2-3; TRBD2 aligns across 8 bases. The V and J ends lost 4 bases and 6 bases, in that order; junction bases with no gene match: 6. The germline V gene encodes CDR1 SGHTA and CDR2 FQGTGA. The CDR3 covers 14 residues. The CDR3 spells CASSSSGSGDTQYF. CDR3 in DNA: TGTGCCAGCAGCTCAAGCGGGAGCGGGGATACGCAGTATTTT.

The V and J genes are TRBV28 and TRBJ1-5; D uncertain. CDR3 length equals 12 residues. V lost 5 bases, J lost 3 bases, and 5 bases lay in between. Germline V gene lookup returns CDR1 MDHEN and CDR2 SYDVKM. This CDR3 is CASSQLNQPQHF. CDR3 sequence (DNA): TGTGCCAGCAGTCAACTCAATCAGCCCCAGCATTTT.

A remark on this clone: The sample carries other DNA sequences with the same CDR3. The chain recombines TRBV6-6 with TRBJ2-1; no clear D. This CDR3 spans 14 amino acids. Germline CDR1 reads MNHNY; CDR2 reads SVGAGI (reference sequence). Deletions cut 2 bases from V and 3 bases from J, with 8 bases between. The CDR3 spells CASSYSRVYNEQFF. CDR3 DNA sequence: TGTGCCAGCAGTTACAGCCGGGTCTACAATGAGCAGTTCTTC.

Points on this clone: Relative to the germline gene, one junction end is altered; a read error may explain this. This sequence joins TRBV10-3 and TRBJ1-1, with no clear D. The CDR3 totals 14 residues. Germline lookup yields CDR1 ENHRY and CDR2 SYGVKD. The CDR3 region is CAISESGVNTEAFF. As DNA, the CDR3 is TGTGCCATCAGTGAGTCGGGAGTGAATACTGAAGCTTTCTTT.

In DNA, the CDR3 is TGTGCCAGCAGTGGGGGAGTGACTAGCAGCAACTACGAGCAGTACTTC. Protein: CASSGGVTSSNYEQYF. The chain uses TRBV2 and TRBJ2-5; TRBD2 matches at 7 bases. The J call may not be correct, given that the DNA end is closer to TRBJ2-7. CDR1 is SNHLY and CDR2 is FYNNEI in the germline V gene. The CDR3 has 16 amino acids.

The chain uses TRBV27 and TRBJ2-7; a possible D gene is TRBD1 (5 bases). The germline gives CDR1 MNHEY, CDR2 SMNVEV (reference sequence). V lost 2 bases and J 0 bases, leaving 11 bases between the germline ends. The CDR3 spans 15 residues. The CDR3 DNA sequence: TGTGCCAGCAGTTTACAGTTAGACAGCTCCTACGAGCAGTACTTC. Its protein is CASSLQLDSSYEQYF.

CDR3 in amino acids: CASSRRLAEYNEQFF. CDR3 bases: TGTGCCAGCAGCCGCAGACTAGCGGAGTACAATGAGCAGTTCTTC. The chain is built from TRBV6-5 and TRBJ2-1; 9 bases match TRBD2. The CDR3 loop spans 15 amino acids. CDR1 is MNHEY, CDR2 SVGAGI, per germline. The V and J ends lost 6 bases and 4 bases, in that order; junction bases with no gene match: 7.

This chain joins TRBV7-8 and TRBJ1-2; D gene ambiguous. V was cut by 1 base and J by 8 bases, with 11 bases left in between. The germline V gene has CDR1 SGHVS and CDR2 FQNEAQ. The CDR3 runs to 13 residues. CDR3 bases: TGTGCCAGCAGCTTAGGAGGGTGGGAGGGCTACACCTTC. Translation: CASSLGGWEGYTF. The complete variable domain, with remaining parts taken from reference TRBV7-8 and TRBJ1-2, reads GAGVSQSPRYKVAKRGQDVALRCDPISGHVSLFWYQQALGQGPEFLTYFQNEAQLDKSGLPSDRFFAERPEGSVSTLKIQRTQQEDSAVYLCASSLGGWEGYTFGSGTRLTVV.

The J gene is TRBJ2-1, the V gene TRBV11-2, with 9 positions matching TRBD2. Germline CDR1 reads SGHAT; CDR2 reads FQNNGV. This CDR3 region has 16 residues. J lost 2 bases, V lost 0 bases, and 2 bases had no gene match. As DNA, the CDR3 is TGTGCCAGCAGCTTAGATATAGCGGGGGCCTACAATGAGCAGTTCTTC. Its protein is CASSLDIAGAYNEQFF.

The chain employs TRBV10-3 and TRBJ2-2, with 8 positions matching TRBD1. This CDR3 has 15 amino acids. Germline assignment: CDR1 ENHRY and CDR2 SYGVKD. V lost 6 bases and J lost 6; bases outside the gene matches: 9. The CDR3 region is CAIRSDDRGAGELFF. CDR3 nucleotides: TGTGCCATCAGATCCGACGACAGGGGAGCCGGGGAGCTGTTTTTT.

This chain links TRBV5-6 with TRBJ1-1; D call uncertain. The V end lost 4 bases, the J end lost 0 bases, and 13 bases lay between the germline ends. This CDR3 spans 15 amino acids. Looked up from germline, CDR1 is SGHDT and CDR2 is YYEEEE. As DNA, the CDR3 is TGTGCCAGCAGCCCAAATTCAGGAATGAACACTGAAGCTTTCTTT. It codes for CASSPNSGMNTEAFF.

The chain employs TRBV6-1 and TRBJ1-5; no clear D. Germline CDR1 MNHNS, CDR2 SASEGT. The CDR3 is made up of 14 amino acids. V lost 8 bases to trimming and J lost 0 bases, with 11 bases between them. CDR3 coding DNA: TGTGCCAGCGAGAGGGAGTATAGCAATCAGCCCCAGCATTTT. Residues: CASEREYSNQPQHF.

This sequence joins TRBV6-1 and TRBJ2-5; D is uncertain. V was cut by 6 bases and J by 4 bases, with 12 bases left in between. CDR3 size: 13 residues. CDR1 and CDR2 (germline): MNHNS, SASEGT. In nucleotides, the CDR3 is TGTGCCAGCAGCTCCACATCAACAGAGACCCAGTACTTC. Its protein is CASSSTSTETQYF.

The V and J genes are TRBV2 and TRBJ1-4, with 7 bases aligning to TRBD1. J was trimmed by 5 bases and V by 5 bases; bases with no gene match: 11. CDR1 is SNHLY and CDR2 is FYNNEI in the germline V gene. This CDR3 is 16 amino acids long. This chain's CDR3 is CASSSHPGQINEKLFF. In DNA, the CDR3 is TGTGCCAGCAGTTCGCATCCGGGACAGATAAATGAAAAACTGTTTTTT.

The chain joins TRBV5-1 to TRBJ2-5; 13 bases are a match to TRBD2. V shed 3 bases and J 0 bases; nucleotides not matched to a gene: 2. Per the germline V gene, CDR1 is SGHRS and CDR2 is YFSETQ. This CDR3 is 16 amino acids long. This CDR3 reads CASSSGLAGYQETQYF. The CDR3 bases are TGCGCCAGCAGCTCGGGACTAGCGGGATACCAAGAGACCCAGTACTTC. The full variable domain, rest sourced from reference TRBV5-1 and TRBJ2-5, is KAGVTQTPRYLIKTRGQQVTLSCSPISGHRSVSWYQQTPGQGLQFLFEYFSETQRNKGNFPGRFSGRQFSNSRSEMNVSTLELGDSALYLCASSSGLAGYQETQYFGPGTRLLVL.

This sequence joins TRBV7-5 and TRBJ2-5; the table's D call, TRBD2, has no DNA check behind it. TRBV7-5 corresponds to a pseudogene. The CDR3 totals 18 residues. The CDR3 protein is CARSLNGGGLAEQETQYF. The CDR3 DNA follows: TGTGCCAGAAGCTTAAATGGAGGCGGGCTAGCGGAACAAGAGACCCAGTACTTC.

The genes are TRBV7-2 and TRBJ1-1; 7 positions match TRBD1. Losses at the gene ends were 2 bases for V and 4 bases for J; bases not matched to a gene: 7. The germline V gene encodes CDR1 SGHTA and CDR2 FQGNSA. The CDR3 runs to 15 residues. For the CDR3, the DNA is TGTGCCAGCAGCTTACAGACAGGGATGAGCACTGAAGCTTTCTTT. The encoded protein is CASSLQTGMSTEAFF.